Reported below is one T cell receptor (beta chain). This clone is a singleton in its sample. The target of this receptor is not known. No base qualities exist here, and no much larger clone lies one base off it. These data originate in a study of control samples from healthy donors and cancer patients (TCRdb year 2020). The method was the immunoSEQ multiplex PCR assay. TCRdb re-hosts the immuneACCESS table, in-frame sequences only. Its copies lack some clones; in the studies checked, an unresolved V gene accounts for under half of them, and the cause for the rest is not known. Present in this sample are roughly 400,000 clones, more than 80% of which were seen just once. 5% to 8% of the sample is held by the ten biggest clonotypes. Sequences were obtained from PBMCs. The receptor comes from a man aged 35 to 55 with head and neck cancer.

The CDR3 reads CASSSGTGSWEQFF. The DNA sequence is TGTGCCAGCAGCTCCGGGACAGGGTCCTGGGAGCAGTTCTTC. The V gene is TRBV7-9 and the J gene is TRBJ2-1, and TRBD1 aligns with 9 junction nucleotides. The CDR1 and CDR2 encoded by the germline V gene (reference sequence) are SEHNR and FQNEAQ. Here V drops 4 bases and J drops 10 bases, and the junction holds 8 bases not matched to any gene. CDR3 length: 14 amino acids, cysteine to phenylalanine. Only the CDR3 portion is preserved as DNA: 42 bases, with reading frame beginning at the first base.